One sample yielded the 19 T cell receptor beta chains listed below, sequenced in a study of T cells in localized non-small cell lung cancer (dated by TCRdb to the early 2020s). Libraries were made using the immunoSEQ multiplex PCR assay. TCRdb limited this immuneACCESS table to in-frame rearrangements with V and J called. A share of clones is missing; checked studies link under half to unresolved V genes, and the rest is unexplained. Across this sample there are some 130,000 clones, with approximately 88% seen only once. The ten biggest clones cover roughly 1.8% of the sample. The sample here was peripheral blood, taken before any cancer treatment. These receptors originate from an older female donor with stage I lung adenocarcinoma.

The V and J genes are TRBV28 and TRBJ2-3, with D unresolved. The V end lost 5 bases, the J end lost 5 bases, and 14 bases lay between the germline ends. The CDR3 is made up of 14 amino acids. The germline gives CDR1 MDHEN, CDR2 SYDVKM. The CDR3 loop is CASSPIGSQDTQYF. CDR3 DNA: TGTGCCAGCAGTCCAATAGGCAGTCAAGATACGCAGTATTTT. The variable domain in full, completed from reference TRBV28 and TRBJ2-3, reads DVKVTQSSRYLVKRTGEKVFLECVQDMDHENMFWYRQDPGLGLRLIYFSYDVKMKEKGDIPEGYSVSREKKERFSLILESASTNQTSMYLCASSPIGSQDTQYFGPGTRLTVL.

This clone was observed a handful of times. V gene TRBV9 combines with J gene TRBJ2-2; the match to TRBD2 covers 7 bases. CDR1 and CDR2 from the germline V gene are SGDLS and YYNGEE. The CDR3 extends over 15 amino acids. V lost 0 bases and J lost 7; bases outside the gene matches: 6. CDR3 in amino acids: CASSVGGGPVGELFF. For the CDR3, the DNA is TGTGCCAGCAGCGTAGGGGGAGGGCCTGTCGGGGAGCTGTTTTTT.

The chain is built from TRBV4-1 and TRBJ2-3, with D maybe TRBD2 (6 bases). CDR1 and CDR2 (germline): MGHRA, YSYEKL. V gave up 5 bases and J gave up 4 bases, with 16 bases separating them. The CDR3 totals 15 residues. CDR3 DNA: TGCGCCAGCAGCGAGGCCGGGACTCCACCAGATACGCAGTATTTT. The encoded protein is CASSEAGTPPDTQYF.

CDR3 sequence reads: CASREKGLAGRSYEQYF. CDR3 DNA sequence: TGTGCCAGCAGAGAAAAAGGACTAGCGGGCCGATCCTACGAGCAGTACTTC. The rearrangement uses TRBV6-1 and TRBJ2-7, with 11 bases that match TRBD2. After removal of 6 bases from V and 1 base from J, the junction contained 11 bases not matched to a gene. Germline V gene data show CDR1 as MNHNS and CDR2 as SASEGT. There are 17 residues in the CDR3.

The chain uses TRBV28 and TRBJ2-1, with 8 positions matching TRBD1. Per germline, CDR1 MDHEN and CDR2 SYDVKM. The V segment lost 2 bases and the J segment 5 bases; nucleotides outside the gene matches: 8. CDR3 length equals 16 residues. This CDR3 reads CASSLQPGQANNEQFF. In nucleotides, the CDR3 is TGTGCCAGCAGTTTACAACCGGGACAGGCCAACAATGAGCAGTTCTTC.

This chain connects TRBV6-1 to TRBJ2-7; TRBD1 might be the D (5 bases). Germline V gene sequence: CDR1 MNHNS, CDR2 SASEGT. Trimming stripped 5 bases from V and 3 bases from J, with 11 bases between. The CDR3 consists of 13 residues. CDR3 residues: CASSTDRNYEQYF. Here the CDR3 DNA reads TGTGCCAGCAGTACCGACAGAAACTACGAGCAGTACTTC.

The V gene is TRBV29-1, the J gene TRBJ2-7; 10 nucleotides agree with TRBD2. CDR3 size: 13 residues. The V gene end was trimmed by 3 bases and the J gene end by 3 bases; junction bases not matched to a gene: 2. The V gene's germline CDR1 is SQVTM and CDR2 ANQGSEA. The CDR3 reads CSVETSGYYEQYF. Here the CDR3 DNA reads TGCAGCGTTGAGACTAGCGGGTACTACGAGCAGTACTTC.

J is TRBJ1-2 and V is TRBV23-1; D gene uncertain. TRBV23-1 is labeled an ORF, and its function is uncertain. Trimming removed 3 bases at V and 6 bases at J, with 17 bases between. This CDR3 has 15 amino acids. CDR3 amino acids: CASSQPEIRSDGYTF. For the CDR3, the DNA is TGCGCCAGCAGTCAGCCGGAGATTAGGTCGGATGGCTACACCTTC.

J is TRBJ1-1 and V is TRBV9, with D hard to call. V dropped 0 bases and J dropped 1 base, with 7 bases sitting between them. This CDR3 region has 14 residues. The V gene's germline CDR1 is SGDLS and CDR2 YYNGEE. The CDR3 loop is CASSVVMGNTEAFF. In DNA, the CDR3 is TGTGCCAGCAGCGTAGTGATGGGGAACACTGAAGCTTTCTTT.

Only one count was recorded for this clone. The rearrangement joins TRBV30 to TRBJ2-7; 11 bases are shared with TRBD2. This CDR3 is built from 17 residues. V dropped 6 bases and J dropped 2; count of bases not matched to a gene: 15. Germline V CDR1 and CDR2: GTSNPN, SVGIG (reference sequence). The CDR3 DNA reads as TGTGCCTGCCAGGGGAGTAGCGGGAGGGCCAATCCCTACGAGCAGTACTTC. This gives the protein CACQGSSGRANPYEQYF.

The gene calls are TRBV6-5 and TRBJ2-7, with 9 positions matching TRBD2. J was trimmed by 1 base and V by 1 base; bases with no gene match: 5. This CDR3 spans 16 amino acids. Looked up from germline, CDR1 is MNHEY and CDR2 is SVGAGI. The DNA for the CDR3 is TGTGCCAGCAGTTACTTCGGGCTAGCGGGATCCTACGAGCAGTACTTC. Translation: CASSYFGLAGSYEQYF.

V gene TRBV6-6 combines with J gene TRBJ2-7, with D possibly matching TRBD2 (6 bases). The germline CDR1 and CDR2 sequences are MNHNY and SVGAGI (reference sequence). V lost 1 base and J 0 bases, leaving 13 bases between the germline ends. The CDR3 spans 16 residues. Written as DNA, the CDR3 is TGTGCCAGCAGTTACTTCGCGGGGCTAAGCTCCTACGAGCAGTACTTC. It is translated as CASSYFAGLSSYEQYF.

The genes are TRBV19 and TRBJ1-5, with 8 bases that match TRBD1. Per germline, CDR1 LNHDA and CDR2 SQIVND (reference sequence). CDR3 length: 17 residues. J lost 7 bases, V lost 5 bases, and 16 bases had no gene match. CDR3 in DNA: TGTGCCAGTAGTTCGCGGGGACAGGCGTATCTATGGCAGCCCCAGCATTTT. Translating gives CASSSRGQAYLWQPQHF.

This chain joins TRBV30 and TRBJ1-6; D is unresolved. V lost 0 bases and J 0 bases, leaving 12 bases between the germline ends. The CDR3 is 17 residues long. Germline CDR1 reads GTSNPN; CDR2 reads SVGIG (reference sequence). CDR3 DNA sequence: TGTGCCTGGAGTGTACCGGCGACCCGCTCCTATAATTCACCCCTCCACTTT. Translating it yields CAWSVPATRSYNSPLHF.

The gene calls are TRBV5-1 and TRBJ2-3; D may be TRBD2 (6 bases). V was cut by 4 bases and J by 1 base, with 13 bases left in between. The CDR3 is made up of 15 amino acids. Germline lookup yields CDR1 SGHRS and CDR2 YFSETQ. CDR3 DNA: TGCGCCAGCAGCCTGGGGGGAGCCCGCACAGATACGCAGTATTTT. It is translated as CASSLGGARTDTQYF. Full variable domain (remainder filled in from reference TRBV5-1 and TRBJ2-3): KAGVTQTPRYLIKTRGQQVTLSCSPISGHRSVSWYQQTPGQGLQFLFEYFSETQRNKGNFPGRFSGRQFSNSRSEMNVSTLELGDSALYLCASSLGGARTDTQYFGPGTRLTVL.

The V and J genes are TRBV28 and TRBJ1-1; 7 bases line up with TRBD1. This CDR3 is 12 amino acids long. The V segment lost 2 bases and the J segment 11 bases; nucleotides outside the gene matches: 5. In germline, CDR1 is MDHEN, CDR2 SYDVKM. This chain's CDR3 is CASSLRQGQAFF. CDR3 DNA sequence: TGTGCCAGCAGTTTACGACAGGGTCAGGCTTTCTTT. The complete variable domain, with remaining parts taken from reference TRBV28 and TRBJ1-1, reads DVKVTQSSRYLVKRTGEKVFLECVQDMDHENMFWYRQDPGLGLRLIYFSYDVKMKEKGDIPEGYSVSREKKERFSLILESASTNQTSMYLCASSLRQGQAFFGQGTRLTVV.

The DNA for the CDR3 is TGTGCCAGCACATTTAAGCCGAACACTGAAGCTTTCTTT. It encodes CASTFKPNTEAFF. The chain combines TRBV2 with TRBJ1-1; D is ambiguous. The CDR3 is 13 amino acids. The ends were cut back, 7 bases at V and 1 base at J, with 10 bases in the middle. Germline lookup yields CDR1 SNHLY and CDR2 FYNNEI.

CDR3 in DNA: TGTGCCAGCAGGGCTAGCCTCAGCTCCTACAATGAGCAGTTCTTC. Residues: CASRASLSSYNEQFF. V usage is TRBV2 and J usage is TRBJ2-1; D is possibly TRBD2 (5 bases). The CDR3 loop spans 15 amino acids. Germline values: CDR1 SNHLY, CDR2 FYNNEI. The V end lost 6 bases, the J end lost 0 bases, and 12 bases lay between the germline ends.

This chain joins TRBV30 and TRBJ1-5, with a tentative D call TRBD1 (6 bases). CDR1 is GTSNPN and CDR2 is SVGIG in the germline V gene (reference sequence). CDR3 length: 13 residues. V was shortened by 4 bases and J by 7 bases, with 14 bases between the two germline ends. The DNA of the CDR3 is TGTGCCTGGACCCCACAGGGTGGACAGCCCCAGCATTTT. Protein sequence: CAWTPQGGQPQHF.